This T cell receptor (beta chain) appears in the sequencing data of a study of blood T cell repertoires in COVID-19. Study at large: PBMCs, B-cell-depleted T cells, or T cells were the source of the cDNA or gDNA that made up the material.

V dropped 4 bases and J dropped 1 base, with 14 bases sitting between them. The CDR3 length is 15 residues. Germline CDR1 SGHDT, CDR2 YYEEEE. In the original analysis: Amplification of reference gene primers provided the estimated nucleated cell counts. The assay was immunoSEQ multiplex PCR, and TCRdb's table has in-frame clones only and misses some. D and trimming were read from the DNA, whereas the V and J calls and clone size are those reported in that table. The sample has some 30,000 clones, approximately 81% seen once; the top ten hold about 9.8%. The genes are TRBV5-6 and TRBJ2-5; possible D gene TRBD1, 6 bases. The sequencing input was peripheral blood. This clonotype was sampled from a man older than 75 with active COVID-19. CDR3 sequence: CASSMPTGPQETQYF. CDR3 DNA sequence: TGTGCCAGCAGCATGCCGACAGGCCCCCAAGAGACCCAGTACTTC.